The 31 T cell receptor beta chains below were found in one sample sequenced in a study of blood T cell repertoires in COVID-19. The protocol was immunoSEQ multiplex PCR, while the TCRdb copy is restricted to in-frame clones and leaves out a portion. Counted here are roughly 400,000 clones, about 87% occurring once; the ten biggest clones make up around 9.3%. Sequencing used PBMCs or T cells enriched from blood (not recorded which). The receptors were gathered from a woman in her forties or fifties who had recovered from COVID-19.

This chain joins TRBV7-2 and TRBJ1-2, with D unclear. Germline V gives CDR1 SGHTA, CDR2 FQGNSA. V shed 5 bases and J shed 7 bases, with 17 bases lying between them. The CDR3 loop spans 14 amino acids. CDR3 in amino acids: CASSAATGYGGYTF. CDR3 nucleotide sequence: TGTGCCAGCAGCGCTGCGACGGGGTATGGTGGCTACACCTTC.

This clone occurred a few times. This sample includes further DNA sequences coding for the same CDR3. In nucleotides, the CDR3 is TGTGCCAGCAGTCCAGACAGGGAACACACCGGGGAGCTGTTTTTT. This translates into CASSPDREHTGELFF. J is TRBJ2-2 and V is TRBV27, with TRBD1 matching over 7 bases. CDR1 MNHEY and CDR2 SMNVEV come from the germline V gene (reference sequence). There are 15 residues in the CDR3. V trimming: 5 bases; J trimming: 3 bases; junction bases outside the gene matches: 6.

This clone turned up a few times. This same CDR3 is encoded by further DNA sequences in the sample. V usage is TRBV15 and J usage is TRBJ2-7; a weak D match, TRBD1 (5 bases). V was clipped by 1 base and J by 3 bases, with 7 bases between them. Germline assignment: CDR1 LNHNV and CDR2 YYDKDF (reference sequence). The CDR3 covers 13 residues. The CDR3 DNA reads TGTGCCACCAGCAGAGTAGACAGCTACGAGCAGTACTTC. Protein sequence: CATSRVDSYEQYF.

The chain links TRBV29-1 to TRBJ1-1, with TRBD1 matching over 7 bases. The CDR3 is 14 amino acids. Germline loops: CDR1 SQVTM, CDR2 ANQGSEA. The trim removed 3 bases at V and 6 bases at J, leaving 10 bases unmatched. CDR3 amino acids: CSVELTGLGSEAFF. The CDR3 DNA reads TGCAGCGTTGAGCTGACAGGGTTAGGCTCTGAAGCTTTCTTT.

The V and J genes are TRBV5-6 and TRBJ1-2, with TRBD1 matching 7 bases. V was pared by 3 bases and J by 4 bases, with 9 bases of the junction left unmatched. The CDR3 is made up of 15 amino acids. In germline, CDR1 is SGHDT, CDR2 YYEEEE. CDR3 coding DNA: TGTGCCAGCAGCTCGTTGGGACAGATAGGCTATGGCTACACCTTC. Its protein is CASSSLGQIGYGYTF.

The chain joins TRBV6-6 to TRBJ2-2; TRBD2 is a possible D gene (6 bases). The CDR3 loop spans 14 amino acids. Deletions cut 0 bases from V and 6 bases from J, with 8 bases between. Germline V lookup: CDR1 MNHNY, CDR2 SVGAGI (reference sequence). CDR3 residues: CASSYSSSAGELFF. The CDR3 DNA sequence: TGTGCCAGCAGTTACTCCTCTAGCGCCGGGGAGCTGTTTTTT.

The chain employs TRBV6-5 and TRBJ2-3, with 8 bases matching TRBD2. Trimming took 7 bases from V and 5 from J; bases not matched to a gene: 5. The CDR3 totals 13 residues. Germline V lookup: CDR1 MNHEY, CDR2 SVGAGI. CDR3 loop: CASTGGGLDTQYF. CDR3 DNA: TGTGCCAGCACTGGCGGGGGGCTAGATACGCAGTATTTT.

The chain is built from TRBV5-8 and TRBJ1-2; tentative D call: TRBD1 (5 bases). Per germline, CDR1 SGHTS and CDR2 YDEGEE. V was shortened by 6 bases and J by 0 bases, with 18 bases between the two germline ends. The CDR3 is 16 amino acids. The CDR3 here is CASIPDMTPSNYGYTF. The CDR3 nucleotides read TGTGCCAGCATTCCGGACATGACCCCTTCTAACTATGGCTACACCTTC.

This chain links TRBV9 with TRBJ1-2, with TRBD1 matching over 9 bases. Unmatched junction bases numbered 8, after V lost 1 base and J lost 4 bases. Germline V lookup: CDR1 SGDLS, CDR2 YYNGEE. The CDR3 runs 16 residues. In DNA form, the CDR3 reads TGTGCCAGCAGCGTACGAGAGCTGGGACAGGGCTATGGCTACACCTTC. Encoded protein: CASSVRELGQGYGYTF.

The V and J genes are TRBV5-1 and TRBJ2-1, with a weak D call TRBD2 (6 bases). The CDR3 consists of 14 residues. The V end lost 5 bases, the J end lost 8 bases, and 17 bases lay between the germline ends. Germline CDR1 is SGHRS and CDR2 is YFSETQ. CDR3 DNA sequence: TGCGCCAGCAGGGTGGGACTGCCGGATGATGAGCAGTTCTTC. Encoded protein: CASRVGLPDDEQFF.

The chain couples TRBV7-2 to TRBJ2-7, with TRBD2 matching 7 bases. V was pared by 5 bases and J by 3 bases, with 10 bases of the junction left unmatched. Germline loops: CDR1 SGHTA, CDR2 FQGNSA. This CDR3 comprises 15 residues. CDR3 DNA sequence: TGTGCCAGCAGCCAAGCAACGGGGGGTTACTACGAGCAGTACTTC. As protein: CASSQATGGYYEQYF. Based on the CDR3 plus reference TRBV7-2 and TRBJ2-7, the full variable domain is GAGVSQSPSNKVTEKGKDVELRCDPISGHTALYWYRQSLGQGLEFLIYFQGNSAPDKSGLPSDRFSAERTGGSVSTLTIQRTQQEDSAVYLCASSQATGGYYEQYFGPGTRLTVT.

The chain is built from TRBV6-2 or TRBV6-3 and TRBJ2-1, with 7 bases fitting TRBD2. After removal of 3 bases from V and 0 bases from J, the junction contained 11 bases not matched to a gene. CDR3 length: 18 residues. Germline V CDR1 and CDR2: MNHEY, SVGEGT. The CDR3 DNA reads TGTGCCAGCAGTTATACCTTGCGGGGGTCGGGCTCCTACAATGAGCAGTTCTTC. Residues: CASSYTLRGSGSYNEQFF.

The chain carries TRBV2 and TRBJ2-7; TRBD1 aligns across 8 bases. Germline V gene data show CDR1 as SNHLY and CDR2 as FYNNEI. The CDR3 runs 15 residues. The junction had 10 bases not matched to a gene; V was cut back by 6 bases and J by 3 bases. The CDR3 loop reads CASSQGQGPFYEQYF. CDR3 DNA: TGTGCCAGCAGCCAAGGACAGGGTCCCTTCTACGAGCAGTACTTC.

The chain uses TRBV19 and TRBJ1-6; D not resolved. The CDR3 loop spans 14 amino acids. V gave up 9 bases and J gave up 6 bases, with 15 bases separating them. Germline V gives CDR1 LNHDA, CDR2 SQIVND (reference sequence). The chain's CDR3 is CARGRLGRNSPLHF. The CDR3 DNA reads TGTGCCAGGGGCCGATTAGGCCGTAATTCACCCCTCCACTTT.

This rearrangement joins TRBV19 to TRBJ2-1, with TRBD2 matching over 11 bases. After removal of 3 bases from V and 6 bases from J, the junction contained 4 bases not matched to a gene. The CDR3 has 15 amino acids. Germline values: CDR1 LNHDA, CDR2 SQIVND (reference sequence). The CDR3 nucleotides read TGTGCCAGTAGTATCGTTAGCGGGGGGGCCAATGAGCAGTTCTTC. This codes for CASSIVSGGANEQFF.

CDR3 amino acids: CASSEFSYGYTF. The CDR3 DNA follows: TGTGCCAGCAGTGAGTTTAGCTATGGCTACACCTTC. The rearrangement links TRBV6-2 or TRBV6-3 to TRBJ1-2; no reliable D call. Germline assignment: CDR1 MNHEY and CDR2 SVGEGT. Trimming removed 5 bases at V and 4 bases at J, with 8 bases between. CDR3 length equals 12 residues.

The gene calls are TRBV30 and TRBJ2-2; D not resolved. The CDR3 is 13 amino acids. Trimming took off 1 base at V and 5 bases at J, with 8 bases between the two ends. Germline assignment: CDR1 GTSNPN and CDR2 SVGIG (reference sequence). CDR3 loop: CAWSAMRTGELFF. In nucleotides, the CDR3 is TGTGCCTGGAGTGCTATGAGGACCGGGGAGCTGTTTTTT. Using reference TRBV30 and TRBJ2-2 for the parts outside the CDR3, the full variable domain is SQTIHQWPATLVQPVGSPLSLECTVEGTSNPNLYWYRQAAGRGLQLLFYSVGIGQISSEVPQNLSASRPQDRQFILSSKKLLLSDSGFYLCAWSAMRTGELFFGEGSRLTVL.

V is TRBV5-5 and J is TRBJ1-5; unclear D gene. Germline-derived CDR1 and CDR2 are SGHKS and YYEKEE (reference sequence). The CDR3 extends over 15 amino acids. V lost 0 bases to trimming and J lost 5 bases, with 12 bases between them. CDR3 in DNA: TGTGCCAGCAGCTTGGCCCTTAGTGGAGATCAGCCCCAGCATTTT. Translation gives CASSLALSGDQPQHF.

V usage is TRBV7-2 and J usage is TRBJ2-7; unclear D gene. The germline V gene encodes CDR1 SGHTA and CDR2 FQGNSA. V was cut by 0 bases and J by 0 bases, with 6 bases left in between. The CDR3 totals 14 residues. The CDR3 DNA reads as TGTGCCAGCAGCTTAGCGGCAGACTCCTACGAGCAGTACTTC. This gives the protein CASSLAADSYEQYF.

This clone was observed once. The V gene is TRBV2, the J gene TRBJ2-3; 10 nucleotides align to TRBD1. This CDR3 is 15 amino acids long. The V gene's germline CDR1 is SNHLY and CDR2 FYNNEI. Trimming removed 9 bases from V and 3 bases from J; junction bases left unmatched: 9. CDR3 nucleotides: TGTGCCAGTGTAGTCCGGGACAGGGGTACAGATACGCAGTATTTT. Amino acid sequence: CASVVRDRGTDTQYF.

The chain combines TRBV29-1 with TRBJ2-6; 12 bases align to TRBD1. With 7 bases clipped from V and 0 bases from J, the junction kept 7 bases outside the gene matches. Germline assignment: CDR1 SQVTM and CDR2 ANQGSEA. The CDR3 extends over 17 amino acids. The CDR3 DNA reads TGCAGCGCCGAAGTGGGACAGGGGGCCTCTGGGGCCAACGTCCTGACTTTC. This encodes CSAEVGQGASGANVLTF.

The chain is built from TRBV18 and TRBJ1-2, with D hard to call. The V and J ends lost 6 bases and 3 bases respectively, with 11 bases between them. Germline CDR1 reads KGHSH; CDR2 reads LQKENI. The CDR3 spans 13 residues. The DNA of the CDR3 is TGTGCCAGCTCTCGGGGAGCAGACTATGGCTACACCTTC. Protein sequence: CASSRGADYGYTF. The whole variable domain, remainder taken from reference TRBV18 and TRBJ1-2, is NAGVMQNPRHLVRRRGQEARLRCSPMKGHSHVYWYRQLPEEGLKFMVYLQKENIIDESGMPKERFSAEFPKEGPSILRIQQVVRGDSAAYFCASSRGADYGYTFGSGTRLTVV.

The chain has TRBV2 and TRBJ1-1; no firm D call. The CDR3 extends over 14 amino acids. V was pared by 8 bases and J by 0 bases, with 13 bases between. The germline CDR1 and CDR2 sequences are SNHLY and FYNNEI. CDR3 loop: CASRVESLNTEAFF. CDR3 DNA sequence: TGTGCCAGCCGAGTCGAGAGCCTGAACACTGAAGCTTTCTTT.

The V call is TRBV19, the J call TRBJ2-3, with 8 positions matching TRBD2. This CDR3 comprises 16 residues. Germline V gives CDR1 LNHDA, CDR2 SQIVND (reference sequence). V was clipped by 3 bases and J by 4 bases; unmatched bases: 9. This CDR3 is CASSIGLAGGADTQYF. The DNA for the CDR3 is TGTGCCAGTAGTATTGGGCTGGCGGGGGGAGCAGATACGCAGTATTTT.

The V call is TRBV2, the J call TRBJ2-5; tentatively, D is TRBD1 (6 bases). The V gene lost 8 bases and the J gene lost 6 bases, with 13 bases spanning the gap. The CDR3 consists of 12 residues. Germline V lookup: CDR1 SNHLY, CDR2 FYNNEI. The CDR3 DNA follows: TGTGCCAGCTATGGGGGCTGGCAGACCCAGTACTTC. It translates to CASYGGWQTQYF. Filled out from reference TRBV2 and TRBJ2-5, the complete variable domain reads EPEVTQTPSHQVTQMGQEVILRCVPISNHLYFYWYRQILGQKVEFLVSFYNNEISEKSEIFDDQFSVERPDGSNFTLKIRSTKLEDSAMYFCASYGGWQTQYFGPGTRLLVL.

The J gene is TRBJ1-1, the V gene TRBV19, with D possibly being TRBD1 (5 bases). V was trimmed by 3 bases and J by 5 bases, leaving 16 bases between them. Germline V lookup: CDR1 LNHDA, CDR2 SQIVND (reference sequence). This CDR3 is built from 15 residues. CDR3 bases: TGTGCCAGTAGTATGCGGAGGGGAATGGGAACTGAAGCTTTCTTT. The encoded protein is CASSMRRGMGTEAFF.

The chain uses TRBV18 and TRBJ2-1, with TRBD1 matching 8 bases. J was trimmed by 9 bases and V by 2 bases; bases with no gene match: 6. Germline V gene data show CDR1 as KGHSH and CDR2 as LQKENI. CDR3 length: 14 amino acids. CDR3 loop: CASSPKTGGGEQFF. CDR3 sequence (DNA): TGTGCCAGCTCACCAAAAACAGGGGGTGGTGAGCAGTTCTTC. The full variable domain, rest sourced from reference TRBV18 and TRBJ2-1, is NAGVMQNPRHLVRRRGQEARLRCSPMKGHSHVYWYRQLPEEGLKFMVYLQKENIIDESGMPKERFSAEFPKEGPSILRIQQVVRGDSAAYFCASSPKTGGGEQFFGPGTRLTVL.

The gene calls are TRBV6-4 and TRBJ1-6; weak D call: TRBD1 (6 bases). CDR3 length equals 14 residues. From germline, CDR1 is MRHNA and CDR2 SNTAGT. The V end lost 6 bases, the J end lost 3 bases, and 9 bases lay between the germline ends. The CDR3 nucleotides are TGTGCCAGCAGACAGGGCGACTATAATTCACCCCTCCACTTT. Translation gives CASRQGDYNSPLHF.

The genes are TRBV6-1 and TRBJ2-5; D possibly corresponds to TRBD1 (5 bases). Deletions cut 3 bases from V and 1 base from J, with 12 bases between. From germline, CDR1 is MNHNS and CDR2 SASEGT. The CDR3 extends over 15 amino acids. The CDR3 loop is CASSEETAPQETQYF. The CDR3 DNA follows: TGTGCCAGCAGTGAGGAGACAGCCCCCCAAGAGACCCAGTACTTC.

J is TRBJ1-4 and V is TRBV20-1; 10 bases agree with TRBD1. V dropped 4 bases and J dropped 11; count of bases not matched to a gene: 1. There are 11 residues in the CDR3. Germline assignment: CDR1 DFQATT and CDR2 SNEGSKA (reference sequence). CDR3 region: CSAKGQGKLFF. The DNA of the CDR3 is TGCAGTGCTAAGGGACAGGGGAAACTGTTTTTT.

This CDR3 is CASSSEYGNNQPQHF. In DNA form, the CDR3 reads TGTGCCAGCAGTTCGGAGTACGGAAACAATCAGCCCCAGCATTTT. The chain joins TRBV6-5 to TRBJ1-5; D gene ambiguous. With 4 bases removed from V and 3 bases from J, the gap between germline ends came to 13 bases. This CDR3 has 15 residues. Germline V lookup: CDR1 MNHEY, CDR2 SVGAGI.